This T cell receptor beta chain was captured by sequencing in a study of radiation and T cells in renal cell carcinoma. As for time point: baseline pretreatment blood. Treatment given: 15 Gy SBRT to primary tumor, nephrectomy 4 weeks later. This renal cell carcinoma was of the clear cell type. Trimming at V came to 3 bases and at J to 0 bases, leaving 6 bases not matched to a gene. Germline-derived CDR1 and CDR2 are SNHLY and FYNNEI. The CDR3 is made up of 17 amino acids. Sequencing used immunoSEQ multiplex PCR; TCRdb keeps in-frame clones, though not all of them. The top ten hold 3.5% to 5% of the sample, which has 150,000 or so clones, about nine tenths seen once.

The sequence derives from a woman between 65 and 79 years old with renal cell carcinoma. The J gene is TRBJ1-1, the V gene TRBV2, with TRBD1 matching 11 bases. Sequencing was performed on blood, taken from a patient whose treatment included radiotherapy and nephrectomy. The CDR3 sequence is CASSEKGTGGMNTEAFF. CDR3 nucleotides: TGTGCCAGCAGTGAGAAGGGGACAGGGGGAATGAACACTGAAGCTTTCTTT.